A single sample gave rise to the 13 T cell receptor beta chains below, sequenced in a study of cytomegalovirus exposure and HLA in healthy donors. In the PCR, 60 Vbeta and 13 Jbeta primers were used. TCRdb's table, derived via immunoSEQ multiplex PCR, lists solely in-frame clones and lacks some. This table holds 150,000 to 200,000 clones, roughly four fifths found once. The sequenced sample was PBMCs. All receptors come from a woman aged 25 to 39 in good health and CMV-seronegative.

This sequence joins TRBV28 and TRBJ2-7, with D perhaps TRBD1 (5 bases). V was pared by 7 bases and J by 2 bases, with 15 bases between. The CDR3 runs to 14 residues. In germline, CDR1 is MDHEN, CDR2 SYDVKM. This CDR3 is CASISPTATYEQYF. The CDR3 DNA reads as TGTGCCAGCATCTCACCGACAGCTACCTACGAGCAGTACTTC.

This clone was seen a handful of times. The chain combines TRBV28 with TRBJ2-7, with 7 positions matching TRBD1. The V and J ends lost 6 bases and 6 bases, in that order; junction bases with no gene match: 11. The CDR3 is made up of 14 amino acids. The germline V gene has CDR1 MDHEN and CDR2 SYDVKM. CDR3 nucleotides: TGTGCCAGCAGACCAACGACAGGGAGAGGCGAGCAGTACTTC. This codes for CASRPTTGRGEQYF.

This clone is a singleton in its sample. This sequence joins TRBV9 and TRBJ1-2; D may be TRBD1 (6 bases). The CDR3 has 16 residues. The V gene lost 0 bases and the J gene lost 4 bases, with 16 bases spanning the gap. Germline V CDR1 and CDR2: SGDLS, YYNGEE. CDR3: CASSVDKQGLGYGYTF. The CDR3 nucleotides are TGTGCCAGCAGCGTAGACAAACAGGGTTTAGGCTATGGCTACACCTTC.

The chain employs TRBV7-2 and TRBJ1-5; D might be TRBD1 (5 bases). The length of the CDR3 is 13 residues. CDR1 SGHTA and CDR2 FQGNSA come from the germline V gene. With 5 bases removed from V and 4 bases from J, the gap between germline ends came to 9 bases. This CDR3 reads CASSRGGNQPQHF. The CDR3 coding sequence is TGTGCCAGCAGCCGGGGGGGGAATCAGCCCCAGCATTTT.

This sequence joins TRBV5-6 and TRBJ1-2; 7 bases map to TRBD1. V gave up 4 bases and J gave up 4 bases; unmatched junction bases: 13. There are 16 residues in the CDR3. Germline-derived CDR1 and CDR2 are SGHDT and YYEEEE. CDR3 residues: CASSMPGTVGGYGYTF. In DNA form, the CDR3 reads TGTGCCAGCAGCATGCCCGGGACAGTAGGGGGCTATGGCTACACCTTC.

The chain couples TRBV19 to TRBJ2-7, with 8 bases identical to TRBD1. V was clipped by 4 bases and J by 7 bases; unmatched bases: 12. The CDR3 sequence is 15 residues long. Germline CDR1 LNHDA, CDR2 SQIVND (reference sequence). CDR3 DNA sequence: TGTGCCAGTAGTACCTTGACAGGGGCCCTTCTGGAGCAGTACTTC. It codes for CASSTLTGALLEQYF.

The CDR3 DNA reads as TGTGCCAGCAATAACCGACAGGCAGACGAGCAGTACTTC. Translated, it gives CASNNRQADEQYF. This chain links TRBV6-5 with TRBJ2-7; possibly TRBD1 for D (6 bases). The CDR3 consists of 13 residues. Deletions cut 7 bases from V and 5 bases from J, with 15 bases between. The germline CDR1 and CDR2 sequences are MNHEY and SVGAGI.

The rearrangement joins TRBV5-1 to TRBJ2-1; D perhaps matches TRBD1 (6 bases). Trimming took off 3 bases at V and 0 bases at J, with 10 bases between the two ends. In germline, CDR1 is SGHRS, CDR2 YFSETQ. The CDR3 runs to 15 residues. CDR3 DNA: TGCGCCAGCAGCTCAACAGGGAGCTCCTACAATGAGCAGTTCTTC. It is translated as CASSSTGSSYNEQFF.

V gene TRBV9 combines with J gene TRBJ2-7, with 10 bases matching TRBD2. The V gene end was trimmed by 3 bases and the J gene end by 4 bases; junction bases not matched to a gene: 4. CDR1 is SGDLS, CDR2 YYNGEE, per germline. This CDR3 comprises 14 residues. CDR3 DNA sequence: TGTGCCAGCAGCGACGGGACTAGCGCGTACGAGCAGTACTTC. This codes for CASSDGTSAYEQYF.

The chain employs TRBV4-3 and TRBJ1-2, with D possibly matching TRBD1 (6 bases). Germline V gives CDR1 LGHNA, CDR2 YSLEER. CDR3 length: 15 amino acids. V gave up 0 bases and J gave up 6 bases, with 14 bases separating them. CDR3 loop: CASSQDHRVVDGYTF. The CDR3, as DNA: TGCGCCAGCAGCCAAGATCACAGGGTCGTGGATGGCTACACCTTC.

The CDR3 loop is CASSLALGGPDTQYF. In DNA form, the CDR3 reads TGTGCCAGCAGCTTGGCTCTCGGCGGGCCGGATACGCAGTATTTT. This sequence joins TRBV11-1 and TRBJ2-3; perhaps TRBD2 as D (5 bases). Germline CDR1 reads SGHAT; CDR2 reads FQDESV (reference sequence). The CDR3 length is 15 residues. With 3 bases removed from V and 6 bases from J, the gap between germline ends came to 16 bases.

This clone has just one count. CDR3 amino acids: CASSLAEPIYEQYF. In nucleotides, the CDR3 is TGTGCCAGCAGTTTAGCGGAGCCAATCTACGAGCAGTACTTC. This chain uses TRBV28 with TRBJ2-7; D remains ambiguous. V was shortened by 2 bases and J by 3 bases, with 11 bases between the two germline ends. This CDR3 region has 14 residues. From germline, CDR1 is MDHEN and CDR2 SYDVKM.

This clone was counted a single time. Other DNA sequences from this sample encode an identical CDR3 as well. The rearrangement links TRBV4-3 to TRBJ2-5; D is perhaps TRBD2 (7 bases). This CDR3 is built from 15 residues. Per the germline V gene, CDR1 is LGHNA and CDR2 is YSLEER. The V gene lost 0 bases and the J gene lost 2 bases, with 10 bases spanning the gap. CDR3 DNA sequence: TGCGCCAGCAGCCAAGAGGGGAGGGGGCAAGAGACCCAGTACTTC. Translation: CASSQEGRGQETQYF.